The rows below give T cell receptor beta chains drawn from one sample of a study of cytomegalovirus exposure and HLA in healthy donors. TCRdb's table, derived via immunoSEQ multiplex PCR, lists solely in-frame clones and lacks some. The table has 210,000 or so clones, around 80% seen once. Sequenced material: PBMCs. The source is a woman aged 60 to 75 in good health and CMV-seropositive. Both conserved end residues are part of each CDR3. The order of the fields is CDR3 length, clone size, V gene, J gene, D gene, CDR3 protein, CDR3 DNA. A D gene is named only where the DNA matches it firmly. Size tells how often a clone was seen (once, few, many) or the class of an expanded clone, and some rows leave it out.

>16|NA|TRBV11-2|TRBJ2-1|TRBD2
CASSLALAGARREQFF
TGTGCCAGCAGCTTAGCACTAGCGGGGGCCCGGAGAGAGCAGTTCTTC
>15|NA|TRBV5-4|TRBJ1-2|NA
CASSLALGTNYGYTF
TGTGCCAGCAGCTTGGCATTGGGCACTAACTATGGCTACACCTTC
>16|NA|TRBV7-9|TRBJ1-1|NA
CASSLISRFMNTEAFF
TGTGCCAGCAGCTTGATCAGCAGGTTCATGAACACTGAAGCTTTCTTT
>14|NA|TRBV18|TRBJ2-2|TRBD1
CASSPTLTGRELFF
TGTGCCAGCTCACCAACTTTGACAGGGCGGGAGCTGTTTTTT
>16|NA|TRBV30|TRBJ2-3|TRBD2
CAWSVGLAPGTDTQYF
TGTGCCTGGAGTGTAGGACTAGCGCCTGGCACAGATACGCAGTATTTT
>13|NA|TRBV7-3|TRBJ1-2|NA
CASSFGQGGGYTF
TGTGCCAGCAGCTTTGGCCAGGGAGGAGGCTACACCTTC
>13|once|TRBV2|TRBJ2-3|TRBD2
CASKAGVRDTQYF
TGTGCCAGCAAAGCGGGGGTTCGGGATACGCAGTATTTT
>16|NA|TRBV28|TRBJ2-5|NA
CASSPLRGGARETQYF
TGTGCCAGCAGTCCCTTAAGGGGGGGGGCCCGTGAGACCCAGTACTTC
>13|NA|TRBV7-6|TRBJ1-5|NA
CASSWAENQPQHF
TGTGCCAGCAGCTGGGCTGAAAATCAGCCCCAGCATTTT
>14|NA|TRBV30|TRBJ1-1|TRBD1
CAWTPGQQPSGAFF
TGTGCCTGGACACCGGGACAGCAACCTTCGGGAGCTTTCTTT
>15|few|TRBV7-9|TRBJ1-1|NA
CASSLQGRSNTEAFF
TGTGCCAGCAGCTTACAGGGGCGTTCGAACACTGAAGCTTTCTTT
>15|NA|TRBV6-5|TRBJ1-3|NA
CASKLGGVSGNTIYF
TGTGCCAGCAAGTTGGGAGGGGTTTCTGGAAACACCATATATTTT
>14|once|TRBV4-3|TRBJ1-2|NA
CASSHHGLYEGYTF
TGCGCCAGCAGCCACCATGGTCTCTATGAGGGCTACACCTTC
>15|few|TRBV4-1|TRBJ2-7|TRBD1
CASSTKTGLGGEQYF
TGCGCCAGCAGCACAAAGACAGGGTTAGGGGGCGAGCAGTACTTC
>13|NA|TRBV7-8|TRBJ1-1|NA
CASSLATYTEAFF
TGTGCCAGCAGCTTAGCAACTTACACTGAAGCTTTCTTT
>15|NA|TRBV9|TRBJ2-4|NA
CASSVQSGPKNIQYF
TGTGCCAGCAGCGTTCAGAGCGGACCCAAAAACATTCAGTACTTC
>15|NA|TRBV7-9|TRBJ1-2|TRBD1
CASSLEDRRASGYTF
TGTGCCAGCAGCTTGGAGGACAGGAGGGCGTCTGGCTACACCTTC
>14|few|TRBV10-3|TRBJ2-1|TRBD1
CAISGQGGGNEQFF
TGTGCCATCAGTGGACAGGGGGGGGGCAATGAGCAGTTCTTC
>14|once|TRBV6-1|TRBJ1-2|NA
CASRRGGPNYGYTF
TGTGCCAGCCGACGGGGTGGACCTAACTATGGCTACACCTTC
>15|NA|TRBV7-2|TRBJ2-1|TRBD2
CASSTGTSVRNEQFF
TGTGCCAGCAGCACCGGGACTAGCGTTAGGAATGAGCAGTTCTTC
>12|once|TRBV11-2|TRBJ2-7|NA
CASSIQGYEQYF
TGTGCCAGCAGCATACAGGGCTACGAGCAGTACTTC
>15|NA|TRBV19|TRBJ1-5|NA
CASSMGQTSNQPQHF
TGTGCCAGTAGTATGGGACAAACTAGCAATCAGCCCCAGCATTTT
>15|NA|TRBV7-2|TRBJ2-7|TRBD2
CASSLTSGSSYEQYF
TGTGCCAGCAGCTTAACTAGCGGGTCATCCTACGAGCAGTACTTC
>14|NA|TRBV7-9|TRBJ1-4|NA
CASSSTGISEKLFF
TGTGCCAGCAGCTCCACAGGTATAAGTGAAAAACTGTTTTTT
>16|few|TRBV13|TRBJ2-2|NA
CASSLLLGAATGELFF
TGTGCCAGCAGCTTACTCCTGGGGGCGGCAACCGGGGAGCTGTTTTTT
>14|NA|TRBV4-1|TRBJ2-2|TRBD1
CASSQDRGPGELFF
TGCGCCAGCAGCCAGGACAGGGGACCCGGGGAGCTGTTTTTT
>13|NA|TRBV7-3|TRBJ1-4|TRBD1
CASSQGQGEKLFF
TGTGCCAGCAGTCAAGGACAGGGAGAGAAACTGTTTTTT
>15|NA|TRBV4-2|TRBJ1-2|NA
CASRLAVDRDYGYTF
TGTGCCAGCAGACTCGCCGTAGACCGGGACTATGGCTACACCTTC
>16|NA|TRBV7-9|TRBJ1-2|TRBD1
CSSSVLRTGMNYGYTF
TGTTCCAGCAGCGTGCTTCGGACAGGGATGAACTATGGCTACACCTTC
>13|NA|TRBV2|TRBJ2-5|NA
CASSAQGGETQYF
TGTGCCAGCAGTGCACAGGGCGGAGAGACCCAGTACTTC
>14|NA|TRBV28|TRBJ1-2|NA
CASITPGRGRGYTF
TGTGCCAGCATCACGCCGGGGAGGGGACGAGGCTACACCTTC
>13|NA|TRBV5-1|TRBJ2-5|TRBD1
CASSLKGAETQYF
TGCGCCAGCAGCTTAAAGGGGGCGGAGACCCAGTACTTC
>14|NA|TRBV14|TRBJ1-1|NA
CASSQDLGGGLAFF
TGTGCCAGCAGCCAAGATCTTGGGGGGGGCTTAGCTTTCTTT
>15|NA|TRBV5-4|TRBJ2-3|TRBD2
CASSFGLAGTDTQYF
TGTGCCAGCAGCTTCGGTCTAGCGGGGACAGATACGCAGTATTTT
>15|NA|TRBV5-8|TRBJ2-7|TRBD2
CASSLVTSGTNEQYF
TGTGCCAGCAGCTTGGTAACTAGCGGGACAAACGAGCAGTACTTC
>11|NA|TRBV28|TRBJ1-1|NA
CASSVDREAFF
TGTGCCAGCAGTGTTGACAGGGAAGCTTTCTTT
>15|few|TRBV4-1|TRBJ1-1|NA
CASSLYGQGNTEAFF
TGCGCCAGCAGCCTCTACGGTCAGGGGAACACTGAAGCTTTCTTT
>15|NA|TRBV11-2|TRBJ2-7|TRBD2
CASSRTDAGAYEQYF
TGTGCCAGCAGCCGAACAGATGCGGGGGCCTACGAGCAGTACTTC
>15|NA|TRBV18|TRBJ1-4|TRBD1
CASSRGQGANEKLFF
TGTGCCAGCTCACGCGGACAGGGAGCTAATGAAAAACTGTTTTTT
>11|once|TRBV6-1|TRBJ1-1|NA
CASMTGTEAFF
TGTGCCAGCATGACAGGAACTGAAGCTTTCTTT
>15|NA|TRBV7-9|TRBJ1-6|NA
CSSSWGGASDSPLHF
TGTTCCAGCAGCTGGGGTGGGGCTTCAGATTCACCCCTCCACTTT
>13|NA|TRBV29-1|TRBJ1-1|NA
CSALKPGGTEAFF
TGCAGCGCCTTGAAACCGGGTGGCACTGAAGCTTTCTTT
>15|NA|TRBV6-5|TRBJ1-2|NA
CASRGDSRWDYGYTF
TGTGCCAGCAGGGGCGACAGTAGGTGGGACTATGGCTACACCTTC
>14|once|TRBV9|TRBJ1-3|NA
CASSVVQGWGTIYF
TGTGCCAGCAGCGTAGTTCAGGGATGGGGCACCATATATTTT
>15|NA|TRBV5-4|TRBJ2-3|TRBD2
CASSLGLAGEETQYF
TGTGCCAGCAGCTTGGGACTAGCGGGAGAGGAGACGCAGTATTTT
>12|NA|TRBV28|TRBJ1-2|NA
CASSETDRRYTF
TGTGCCAGCAGTGAAACCGACAGGCGCTACACCTTC
>13|few|TRBV6-1|TRBJ2-5|TRBD2
CASTQTSAETQYF
TGTGCCAGCACGCAGACTAGCGCGGAGACCCAGTACTTC
>19|NA|TRBV18|TRBJ2-3|TRBD2
CASSPTRGTSGGAKDTQYF
TGTGCCAGCTCACCGACTAGGGGGACTAGCGGGGGGGCCAAGGATACGCAGTATTTT
>15|NA|TRBV5-1|TRBJ2-5|TRBD1
CASAASGTGGETQYF
TGCGCCAGCGCTGCTTCCGGGACAGGGGGAGAGACCCAGTACTTC
>17|NA|TRBV28|TRBJ1-5|TRBD1
CASSRPTGLGSNQPQHF
TGTGCCAGCAGTCGTCCGACAGGGCTGGGTAGCAATCAGCCCCAGCATTTT